The clone carrying this TCR beta chain occurred once. This record comes from a study of blood T cell repertoires in COVID-19. Study overall: Samples taken during acute and convalescent COVID-19 were collected in the United States, Italy and Spain. T cells, B-cell-depleted T cells, or PBMCs supplied cDNA or gDNA.

V was shortened by 7 bases and J by 9 bases, with 19 bases between the two germline ends. The CDR3 loop spans 14 amino acids. Germline CDR1 is LNHDA and CDR2 is SQIVND (reference sequence). Per the study methods: Reference gene primer amplification yielded estimated nucleated cell counts. Profiling relied on immunoSEQ multiplex PCR, and the TCRdb table lists in-frame clones only, not all of them. V and J calls and clone size are copied from that table; D and trimming were computed from the DNA. In the table there are 84,000 or so clones, 83% of which are singletons. Sequenced material: peripheral blood. The J gene is TRBJ2-1, the V gene TRBV19; weak D call: TRBD2 (6 bases). This TCR derives from a woman older than 75 with acute or convalescent COVID-19. CDR3 DNA: TGTGCCAGTATCGATCGCGGGAAGGCGGTTGAGCAGTTCTTC. Translation: CASIDRGKAVEQFF.